Shown below are 6 T cell receptor beta chains from a single sample sequenced in a study of spatial heterogeneity in lung cancer. TCRdb reprocessed the 5' RACE reads via MiXCR and lists one record per CDR3 protein. The sample contains roughly 48,000 distinct CDR3 sequences, under 6% of which appear only once. Time point reported: sample taken at primary tumor resection. The material sequenced was PBMCs, taken at surgery. Receptors originate from a male donor with early-stage non-small cell lung cancer.

This clonotype was counted many times. V is TRBV9 and J is TRBJ2-7; 7 bases are a match to TRBD1. The J segment lost 2 bases and the V segment lost 3 bases, leaving 2 bases of the junction unmatched. Germline loops: CDR1 SGDLS, CDR2 YYNGEE. CDR3 length: 13 amino acids. In DNA, the CDR3 is TGTGCCAGCAGCGCCGGACAGGCCTACGAGCAGTACTTC. It codes for CASSAGQAYEQYF.

In its sample, this clonotype was seen many times. J is TRBJ2-2 and V is TRBV25-1; D gene uncertain. V lost 6 bases and J 2 bases, leaving 13 bases between the germline ends. This CDR3 is 15 amino acids long. Germline V gives CDR1 MGHDK, CDR2 SYGVNS. The CDR3 bases are TGTGCCAGCAGCCACTTCACAGATAACACCGGGGAGCTGTTTTTT. Translation: CASSHFTDNTGELFF.

This clonotype was seen a few times. The chain carries TRBV3-1 and TRBJ1-5; 7 bases line up with TRBD1. The J segment lost 5 bases and the V segment lost 5 bases, leaving 9 bases of the junction unmatched. Per the germline V gene, CDR1 is LGHDT and CDR2 is YNNKEL (reference sequence). This CDR3 is 15 amino acids long. The CDR3 coding sequence is TGTGCCAGCAGCAAGGGGACAGCGTCCGATCAGCCCCAGCATTTT. It is translated as CASSKGTASDQPQHF.

This clonotype was observed at least ten times. The chain combines TRBV7-9 with TRBJ2-3; D possibly corresponds to TRBD1 (5 bases). The CDR3 covers 14 residues. Germline V lookup: CDR1 SEHNR, CDR2 FQNEAQ (reference sequence). The V and J ends lost 5 bases and 0 bases respectively, with 9 bases between them. This chain's CDR3 is CASSRDRSTDTQYF. The CDR3 DNA reads TGTGCCAGCAGCCGTGACAGAAGCACAGATACGCAGTATTTT. Full variable domain (remainder filled in from reference TRBV7-9 and TRBJ2-3): DTGVSQNPRHKITKRGQNVTFRCDPISEHNRLYWYRQTLGQGPEFLTYFQNEAQLEKSRLLSDRFSAERPKGSFSTLEIQRTEQGDSAMYLCASSRDRSTDTQYFGPGTRLTVL.

In its sample, this clonotype was seen a few times. The V and J genes are TRBV4-3 and TRBJ2-2; D unresolved. Trimming left V 3 bases short and J 0 bases short, with 5 bases between. The CDR3 is made up of 14 amino acids. Germline V gives CDR1 LGHNA, CDR2 YSLEER. The CDR3 DNA follows: TGCGCCAGCAGCCAGTCGGCGAACACCGGGGAGCTGTTTTTT. It is translated as CASSQSANTGELFF.

This chain connects TRBV5-1 to TRBJ2-7; 7 positions agree with TRBD2. The CDR3 runs to 14 residues. Germline CDR1 is SGHRS and CDR2 is YFSETQ. After removal of 1 base from V and 3 bases from J, the junction contained 4 bases not matched to a gene. The CDR3 reads CASSLTGGNYEQYF. CDR3 DNA sequence: TGCGCCAGCAGCTTGACGGGAGGCAACTACGAGCAGTACTTC.